The 8 T cell receptor beta chains presented below share a single source sample, sequenced in a study of cytomegalovirus exposure and HLA in healthy donors. PCR was performed using 60 Vbeta and 13 Jbeta primers. Assay used: immunoSEQ multiplex PCR; TCRdb lists only in-frame clones, some missing. The sample contains approximately 120,000 clones, around 80% of which appear only once. The specimen was PBMCs. Every receptor here comes from a woman aged 55-69 years in good health and CMV-seropositive.

CDR3 sequence reads: CASSGDTYRTEAFF. The CDR3 nucleotides read TGTGCCAGCAGTGGGGACACTTATCGGACTGAAGCTTTCTTT. V usage is TRBV2 and J usage is TRBJ1-1, with D maybe TRBD1 (6 bases). The V gene lost 4 bases and the J gene lost 5 bases, with 14 bases spanning the gap. CDR3 length: 14 residues. Germline V gene lookup returns CDR1 SNHLY and CDR2 FYNNEI.

DNA of the CDR3: TGTGCCAGCAGTGATCCCAGGGGAGACACCGGGGAGCTGTTTTTT. Translated: CASSDPRGDTGELFF. The chain carries TRBV6-1 and TRBJ2-2; maybe TRBD1 (6 bases). The CDR3 runs 15 residues. Germline values: CDR1 MNHNS, CDR2 SASEGT. Between the trimmed V and J ends, which lost 3 bases and 3 bases, there was a span of 11 bases.

The rearrangement uses TRBV7-2 and TRBJ1-5; 7 nucleotides agree with TRBD1. Losses at the gene ends were 5 bases for V and 2 bases for J; bases not matched to a gene: 3. The V gene's germline CDR1 is SGHTA and CDR2 FQGNSA. The CDR3 has 14 amino acids. The CDR3 bases are TGTGCCAGCAGCCCCCAGGGGGGCAATCAGCCCCAGCATTTT. Translation: CASSPQGGNQPQHF. Full variable domain (remainder filled in from reference TRBV7-2 and TRBJ1-5): GAGVSQSPSNKVTEKGKDVELRCDPISGHTALYWYRQSLGQGLEFLIYFQGNSAPDKSGLPSDRFSAERTGGSVSTLTIQRTQQEDSAVYLCASSPQGGNQPQHFGDGTRLSIL.

The CDR3: CASSFTYATNEKLFF. The CDR3 nucleotides are TGCGCCAGCAGCTTTACTTATGCAACTAATGAAAAACTGTTTTTT. The chain has TRBV5-1 and TRBJ1-4; D is undetermined. Trimming shortened V by 2 bases and J by 0 bases, and 8 bases separated the two germline ends. This CDR3 has 15 amino acids. Germline V gene data show CDR1 as SGHRS and CDR2 as YFSETQ.

The chain couples TRBV10-3 to TRBJ2-3, with 7 bases lining up with TRBD1. CDR1 is ENHRY, CDR2 SYGVKD, per germline. The CDR3 has 13 amino acids. V dropped 10 bases and J dropped 2; count of bases not matched to a gene: 6. Here the CDR3 DNA reads TGTGCCAACCGGGACAGAGACACAGATACGCAGTATTTT. Translation: CANRDRDTDTQYF.

This chain connects TRBV9 to TRBJ1-2, with D perhaps TRBD1 (6 bases). The ends were cut back, 0 bases at V and 0 bases at J, with 21 bases in the middle. The germline CDR1 and CDR2 sequences are SGDLS and YYNGEE. This CDR3 contains 19 residues. The CDR3 region is CASSVGGPRQASANYGYTF. In DNA form, the CDR3 reads TGTGCCAGCAGCGTAGGTGGGCCTCGACAGGCTTCAGCTAACTATGGCTACACCTTC.

The table lists this clone with a count of one. The chain employs TRBV2 and TRBJ2-5, with D possibly TRBD2 on 5 matching bases. V lost 4 bases to trimming and J lost 9 bases, with 12 bases between them. Per the germline V gene, CDR1 is SNHLY and CDR2 is FYNNEI. CDR3 length: 12 residues. CDR3 sequence: CASSAERRAQYF. CDR3 nucleotide sequence: TGTGCCAGCAGTGCTGAGCGGCGAGCCCAGTACTTC.

The rearrangement links TRBV4-2 to TRBJ2-2; D might be TRBD2 (6 bases). Trimming stripped 8 bases from V and 6 bases from J, with 13 bases between. Germline V gene lookup returns CDR1 LGHNA and CDR2 YNFKEQ. There are 13 residues in the CDR3. CDR3 DNA sequence: TGTGCCAGCGCCCTGACTAGGGCCGGGGAGCTGTTTTTT. Protein sequence: CASALTRAGELFF.